These 24 T cell receptor beta chains share one sample of origin, sequenced in a study of blood T cell repertoires in COVID-19. TCRdb's table, derived via immunoSEQ multiplex PCR, lists solely in-frame clones and lacks some. The sample contains about 170,000 clones, roughly 80% of which appear only once. The material sequenced was peripheral blood. The receptors stem from a woman aged 80 or over with COVID-19, enrolled during active disease.

The chain employs TRBV5-1 and TRBJ1-2; D unclear. Trimming stripped 0 bases from V and 4 bases from J, with 13 bases between. Germline loops: CDR1 SGHRS, CDR2 YFSETQ. The CDR3 runs 15 residues. The CDR3 DNA is TGCGCCAGCAGCTTGGGAGGGCCGACTATCTATGGCTACACCTTC. Translation gives CASSLGGPTIYGYTF.

V usage is TRBV2 and J usage is TRBJ1-1, with unresolved D. The CDR3 length is 14 residues. Trimming shortened V by 6 bases and J by 1 base, and 12 bases separated the two germline ends. The germline V gene encodes CDR1 SNHLY and CDR2 FYNNEI. CDR3: CASSGLERNTEAFF. CDR3 nucleotide sequence: TGTGCCAGCAGCGGACTAGAAAGGAACACTGAAGCTTTCTTT.

The chain combines TRBV29-1 with TRBJ1-2; tentatively, D is TRBD1 (6 bases). The CDR3 spans 12 residues. The germline gives CDR1 SQVTM, CDR2 ANQGSEA. Trimming took 4 bases from V and 2 from J, leaving 8 bases between them. The CDR3 region has the DNA TGCAGCGTTGGACAGGACAACTATGGCTACACCTTC. As protein: CSVGQDNYGYTF.

The rearrangement links TRBV9 to TRBJ2-2; D is uncertain. The V end was cut by 0 bases, the J end by 3 bases, with 9 bases between. This CDR3 has 15 amino acids. CDR1 and CDR2 (germline): SGDLS, YYNGEE. Here the CDR3 reads CASSVGSGYTGELFF. The DNA for the CDR3 is TGTGCCAGCAGCGTAGGATCCGGTTACACCGGGGAGCTGTTTTTT.

The genes are TRBV7-2 and TRBJ1-1; D gene ambiguous. The V gene's germline CDR1 is SGHTA and CDR2 FQGNSA. This CDR3 contains 15 residues. Trimming stripped 1 base from V and 0 bases from J, with 9 bases between. CDR3 protein: CASSLGGGMNTEAFF. The CDR3 DNA is TGTGCCAGCAGCTTAGGGGGAGGGATGAACACTGAAGCTTTCTTT. The full variable domain, rest sourced from reference TRBV7-2 and TRBJ1-1, is GAGVSQSPSNKVTEKGKDVELRCDPISGHTALYWYRQSLGQGLEFLIYFQGNSAPDKSGLPSDRFSAERTGGSVSTLTIQRTQQEDSAVYLCASSLGGGMNTEAFFGQGTRLTVV.

The V gene is TRBV18, the J gene TRBJ1-4, with 7 bases that match TRBD1. With 1 base clipped from V and 0 bases from J, the junction kept 14 bases outside the gene matches. The CDR3 runs 20 residues. CDR1 is KGHSH and CDR2 is LQKENI in the germline V gene. The CDR3 nucleotides are TGTGCCAGCTCACCACGGGAGACAGGGAGTGGAAGGGCAACTAATGAAAAACTGTTTTTT. Translated: CASSPRETGSGRATNEKLFF.

The V gene is TRBV5-4, the J gene TRBJ2-5, with TRBD2 as a possible D gene (7 bases). The CDR3 is made up of 16 amino acids. Trimming pared 4 bases from V and 10 bases from J, leaving 26 bases between. CDR1 and CDR2 (germline): SGHNT, YYREEE (reference sequence). The DNA of the CDR3 is TGTGCCAGCAGCCCCACTCCTCTCGGGGGGCGGGGGAGCCAGTACTTC. Protein product: CASSPTPLGGRGSQYF.

The chain employs TRBV5-1 and TRBJ1-1; D is ambiguous. The germline gives CDR1 SGHRS, CDR2 YFSETQ. The CDR3 has 15 amino acids. V gave up 0 bases and J gave up 1 base, with 10 bases separating them. The CDR3 here is CASSLVPRENTEAFF. The CDR3 region has the DNA TGCGCCAGCAGCTTGGTCCCCCGCGAGAACACTGAAGCTTTCTTT. The full variable domain, completed using reference TRBV5-1 and TRBJ1-1, is KAGVTQTPRYLIKTRGQQVTLSCSPISGHRSVSWYQQTPGQGLQFLFEYFSETQRNKGNFPGRFSGRQFSNSRSEMNVSTLELGDSALYLCASSLVPRENTEAFFGQGTRLTVV.

The rearrangement links TRBV7-9 to TRBJ1-4, with D maybe TRBD1 (6 bases). V was cut by 4 bases and J by 4 bases, with 10 bases left in between. CDR1 SEHNR and CDR2 FQNEAQ come from the germline V gene (reference sequence). CDR3 size: 14 residues. The chain's CDR3 is CASSWGLGNEKLFF. CDR3 bases: TGTGCCAGCAGCTGGGGGCTGGGTAATGAAAAACTGTTTTTT.

V and J are TRBV2 and TRBJ1-1; D unresolved. CDR3 length: 11 residues. Germline loops: CDR1 SNHLY, CDR2 FYNNEI. V was pared by 3 bases and J by 5 bases, with 4 bases between. DNA of the CDR3: TGTGCCAGCAGTGAGTCAACTGAAGCTTTCTTT. It translates to CASSESTEAFF.

This chain connects TRBV24-1 to TRBJ2-3; 9 nucleotides line up with TRBD1. Germline assignment: CDR1 KGHDR and CDR2 SFDVKD. There are 15 residues in the CDR3. V dropped 4 bases and J dropped 4; count of bases not matched to a gene: 5. The CDR3 reads CATSEPGQGSDTQYF. CDR3 DNA sequence: TGTGCCACCAGTGAGCCGGGACAGGGATCAGATACGCAGTATTTT.

This clone came up a few times. The chain joins TRBV6-5 to TRBJ2-2; tentatively, D is TRBD1 (5 bases). From germline, CDR1 is MNHEY and CDR2 SVGAGI. Trimming removed 8 bases from V and 3 bases from J, with 10 bases in between. This CDR3 is built from 13 residues. The CDR3 protein is CASGKGDTGELFF. The CDR3 DNA is TGTGCCAGCGGCAAAGGGGACACCGGGGAGCTGTTTTTT.

The chain is built from TRBV15 and TRBJ2-2, with D possibly TRBD1 on 5 matching bases. The CDR3 is 14 amino acids. The ends were cut back, 5 bases at V and 4 bases at J, with 11 bases in the middle. The germline V gene encodes CDR1 LNHNV and CDR2 YYDKDF (reference sequence). CDR3: CATSVGASTGELFF. DNA for the CDR3: TGTGCCACCAGCGTAGGGGCAAGCACCGGGGAGCTGTTTTTT.

The rearrangement uses TRBV9 and TRBJ2-2; 12 bases map to TRBD1. V lost 3 bases to trimming and J lost 7 bases; unmatched junction nucleotides: 13. This CDR3 region has 18 residues. Germline CDR1 and CDR2: SGDLS and YYNGEE. The CDR3, as DNA: TGTGCCAGCAGCGAGGACTCCGGGACAGGGGGCTTGGTCGGGGAGCTGTTTTTT. Its protein is CASSEDSGTGGLVGELFF.

The chain has TRBV6-2 or TRBV6-3 and TRBJ2-7; tentatively, D is TRBD1 (6 bases). The germline CDR1 and CDR2 sequences are MNHEY and SVGEGT. The CDR3 is made up of 15 amino acids. Trimming took 4 bases from V and 3 from J, leaving 16 bases between them. CDR3 in amino acids: CASSFRDTGDYEQYF. CDR3 nucleotide sequence: TGTGCCAGCAGTTTCCGGGACACGGGTGACTACGAGCAGTACTTC.

The chain uses TRBV3-1 (or the pseudogene TRBV3-2) and TRBJ2-5; a weak D match, TRBD1 (5 bases). The CDR3 runs to 18 residues. The germline gives CDR1 LGHDT, CDR2 YNNKEL (reference sequence). V shed 1 base and J shed 0 bases, with 18 bases lying between them. The CDR3 nucleotides are TGTGCCAGCAGCCAAGCTCCAAAGGGGAATTGGTACCAAGAGACCCAGTACTTC. Protein sequence: CASSQAPKGNWYQETQYF.

This chain uses TRBV6-6 with TRBJ1-1; 7 nucleotides match TRBD1. V trimming: 5 bases; J trimming: 1 base; junction bases outside the gene matches: 13. The CDR3 contains 17 residues. Germline CDR1 reads MNHNY; CDR2 reads SVGAGI (reference sequence). DNA of the CDR3: TGTGCCAGCAGTCGAGGATTGACCGGGACAGAGAACACTGAAGCTTTCTTT. This sequence encodes CASSRGLTGTENTEAFF.

As regards this clone: In the same sample, other DNA sequences code for this CDR3. The rearrangement links TRBV12-3 or TRBV12-4 to TRBJ1-5; D is ambiguous. The CDR3 runs 13 residues. Trimming left V 4 bases short and J 2 bases short, with 6 bases between. Written as DNA, the CDR3 is TGTGCCAGCAGTTCAGAGGGCAATCAGCCCCAGCATTTT. It is translated as CASSSEGNQPQHF.

The CDR3 nucleotides are TGCAGCGTTATGGGGGGGAACATGGGTGATACCGAGCAGTACTTC. It translates to CSVMGGNMGDTEQYF. The chain carries TRBV29-1 and TRBJ2-7; 7 nucleotides agree with TRBD2. The CDR3 sequence is 15 residues long. Losses at the gene ends were 5 bases for V and 6 bases for J; bases not matched to a gene: 16. Germline V gene data show CDR1 as SQVTM and CDR2 as ANQGSEA.

This clone has only one observation. The rearrangement joins TRBV25-1 to TRBJ2-7, with 9 nucleotides matching TRBD2. Germline CDR1 reads MGHDK; CDR2 reads SYGVNS. V shed 4 bases and J 4 bases; nucleotides not matched to a gene: 5. This CDR3 spans 14 amino acids. The DNA for the CDR3 is TGTGCCAGCAGTGTACCGGGACTAGCTTACGAGCAGTACTTC. Its protein product is CASSVPGLAYEQYF.

The chain couples TRBV3-1 (or the pseudogene TRBV3-2) to TRBJ1-2; D gene uncertain. The V end was cut by 1 base, the J end by 8 bases, with 17 bases between. Germline V lookup: CDR1 LGHDT, CDR2 YNNKEL (reference sequence). This CDR3 contains 15 residues. CDR3 DNA: TGTGCCAGCAGCCAAGCGGCCCCCTTAAGGGAGGGCTACACCTTC. This sequence encodes CASSQAAPLREGYTF.

This sequence joins TRBV28 and TRBJ1-3; D is uncertain. Germline CDR1 reads MDHEN; CDR2 reads SYDVKM. Trimming pared 3 bases from V and 4 bases from J, leaving 4 bases between. The CDR3 is 12 residues long. The CDR3 region has the DNA TGTGCCAGCAGTTTGGCCGGAAACACCATATATTTT. Its protein product is CASSLAGNTIYF.

The V gene is TRBV5-1, the J gene TRBJ2-7; the D gene is possibly TRBD2 (5 bases). Deletions cut 0 bases from V and 0 bases from J, with 10 bases between. This CDR3 region has 15 residues. Germline CDR1 reads SGHRS; CDR2 reads YFSETQ. CDR3 region: CASSLGTGISYEQYF. CDR3 DNA sequence: TGCGCCAGCAGCTTGGGAACCGGGATCTCCTACGAGCAGTACTTC.

The chain joins TRBV10-3 to TRBJ2-3, with TRBD2 identical over 7 bases. This CDR3 comprises 17 residues. V gave up 0 bases and J gave up 3 bases; unmatched junction bases: 9. The germline V gene encodes CDR1 ENHRY and CDR2 SYGVKD. CDR3 residues: CAISESGGGGRTDTQYF. DNA of the CDR3: TGTGCCATCAGTGAGTCGGGTGGGGGAGGGCGAACAGATACGCAGTATTTT.